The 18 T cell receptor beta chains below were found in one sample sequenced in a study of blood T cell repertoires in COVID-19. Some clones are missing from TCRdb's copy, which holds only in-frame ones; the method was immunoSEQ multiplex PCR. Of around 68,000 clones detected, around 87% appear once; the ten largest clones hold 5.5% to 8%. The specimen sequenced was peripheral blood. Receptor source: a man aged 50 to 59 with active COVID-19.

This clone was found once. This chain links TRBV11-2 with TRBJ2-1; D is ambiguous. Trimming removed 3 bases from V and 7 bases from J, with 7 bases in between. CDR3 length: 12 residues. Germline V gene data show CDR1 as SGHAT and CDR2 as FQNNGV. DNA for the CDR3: TGTGCCAGCAGCTTTGCTAGAAATGAGCAGTTCTTC. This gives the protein CASSFARNEQFF. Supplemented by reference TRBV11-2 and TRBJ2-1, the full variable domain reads EAGVAQSPRYKIIEKRQSVAFWCNPISGHATLYWYQQILGQGPKLLIQFQNNGVVDDSQLPKDRFSAERLKGVDSTLKIQPAKLEDSAVYLCASSFARNEQFFGPGTRLTVL.

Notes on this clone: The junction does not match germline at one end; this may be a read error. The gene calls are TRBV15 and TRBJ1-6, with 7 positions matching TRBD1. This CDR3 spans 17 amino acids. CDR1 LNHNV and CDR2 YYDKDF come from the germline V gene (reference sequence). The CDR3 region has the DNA TGCCCCACCTCCCGGGGGGGGGCGCGGGGGACAGATTCACCCCTCCACTTT. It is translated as CPTSRGGARGTDSPLHF.

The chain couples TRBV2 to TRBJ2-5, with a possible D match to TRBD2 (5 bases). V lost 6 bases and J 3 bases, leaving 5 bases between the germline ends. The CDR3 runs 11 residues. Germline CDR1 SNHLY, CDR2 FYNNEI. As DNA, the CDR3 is TGTGCCAGCAGGGAGGAAGAGACCCAGTACTTC. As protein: CASREEETQYF. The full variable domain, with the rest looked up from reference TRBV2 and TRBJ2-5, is EPEVTQTPSHQVTQMGQEVILRCVPISNHLYFYWYRQILGQKVEFLVSFYNNEISEKSEIFDDQFSVERPDGSNFTLKIRSTKLEDSAMYFCASREEETQYFGPGTRLLVL.

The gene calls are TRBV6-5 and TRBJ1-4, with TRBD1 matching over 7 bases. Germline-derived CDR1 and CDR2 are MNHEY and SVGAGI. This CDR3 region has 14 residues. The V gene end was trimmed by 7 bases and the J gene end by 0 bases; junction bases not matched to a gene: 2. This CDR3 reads CASTRGATNEKLFF. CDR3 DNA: TGTGCCAGCACCAGGGGGGCAACTAATGAAAAACTGTTTTTT.

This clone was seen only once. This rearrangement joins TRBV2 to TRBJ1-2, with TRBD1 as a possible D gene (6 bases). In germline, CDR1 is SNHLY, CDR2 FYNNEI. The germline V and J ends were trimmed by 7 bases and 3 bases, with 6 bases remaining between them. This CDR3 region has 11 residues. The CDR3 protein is CASNRDYGYTF. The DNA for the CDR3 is TGTGCCAGCAACAGGGACTATGGCTACACCTTC.

CDR3 DNA: TGTGCCAGCAGTTTACGAGGTTCAACAGATACGCAGTATTTT. This encodes CASSLRGSTDTQYF. The genes are TRBV28 and TRBJ2-3; D gene ambiguous. CDR1 is MDHEN and CDR2 is SYDVKM in the germline V gene. Trimming left V 2 bases short and J 3 bases short, with 9 bases between. CDR3 length equals 14 residues.

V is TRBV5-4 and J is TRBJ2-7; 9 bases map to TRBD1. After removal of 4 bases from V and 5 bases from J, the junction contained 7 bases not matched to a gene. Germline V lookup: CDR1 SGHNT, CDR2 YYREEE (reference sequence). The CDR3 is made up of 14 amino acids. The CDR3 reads CASSGGTGHDEQYF. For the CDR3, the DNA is TGTGCCAGCAGCGGCGGGACAGGGCACGACGAGCAGTACTTC.

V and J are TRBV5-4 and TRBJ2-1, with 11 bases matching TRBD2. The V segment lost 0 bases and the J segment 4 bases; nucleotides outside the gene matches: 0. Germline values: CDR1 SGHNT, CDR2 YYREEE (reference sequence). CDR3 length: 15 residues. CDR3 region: CASSLASGRYNEQFF. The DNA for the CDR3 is TGTGCCAGCAGCTTGGCTAGCGGGAGGTACAATGAGCAGTTCTTC.

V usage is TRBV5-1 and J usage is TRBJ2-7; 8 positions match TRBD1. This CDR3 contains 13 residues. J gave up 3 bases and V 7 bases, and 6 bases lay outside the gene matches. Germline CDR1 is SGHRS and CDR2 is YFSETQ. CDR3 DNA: TGCGCCAGCGCTGTTACAGGGGGCTACGAGCAGTACTTC. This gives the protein CASAVTGGYEQYF.

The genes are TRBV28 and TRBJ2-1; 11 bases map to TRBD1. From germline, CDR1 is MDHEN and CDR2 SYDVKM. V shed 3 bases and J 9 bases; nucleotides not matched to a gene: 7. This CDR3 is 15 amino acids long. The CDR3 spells CASSFPGQGAGEQFF. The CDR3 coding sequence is TGTGCCAGCAGTTTCCCCGGACAGGGGGCGGGTGAGCAGTTCTTC.

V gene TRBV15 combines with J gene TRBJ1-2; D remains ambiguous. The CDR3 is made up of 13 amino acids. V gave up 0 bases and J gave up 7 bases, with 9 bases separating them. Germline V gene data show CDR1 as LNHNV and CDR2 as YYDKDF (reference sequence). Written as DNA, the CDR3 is TGTGCCACCAGCAGAGATCAAACGGGTGGCTACACCTTC. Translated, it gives CATSRDQTGGYTF.

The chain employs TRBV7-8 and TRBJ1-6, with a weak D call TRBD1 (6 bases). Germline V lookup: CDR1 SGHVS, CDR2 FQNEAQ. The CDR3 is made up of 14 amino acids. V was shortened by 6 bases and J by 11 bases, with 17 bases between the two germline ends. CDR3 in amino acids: CASRNRGAGAPLHF. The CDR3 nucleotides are TGTGCCAGCAGAAATAGGGGAGCAGGGGCACCCCTCCACTTT.

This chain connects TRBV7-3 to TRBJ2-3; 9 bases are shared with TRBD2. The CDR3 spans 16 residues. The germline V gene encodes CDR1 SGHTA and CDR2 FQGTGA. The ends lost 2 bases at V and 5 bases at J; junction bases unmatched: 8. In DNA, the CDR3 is TGTGCCAGCAGCTTAGCGCGGGGGGGACTAGGAGATACGCAGTATTTT. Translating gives CASSLARGGLGDTQYF. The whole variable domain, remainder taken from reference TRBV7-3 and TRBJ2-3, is GAGVSQTPSNKVTEKGKYVELRCDPISGHTALYWYRQSLGQGPEFLIYFQGTGAADDSGLPNDRFFAVRPEGSVSTLKIQRTERGDSAVYLCASSLARGGLGDTQYFGPGTRLTVL.

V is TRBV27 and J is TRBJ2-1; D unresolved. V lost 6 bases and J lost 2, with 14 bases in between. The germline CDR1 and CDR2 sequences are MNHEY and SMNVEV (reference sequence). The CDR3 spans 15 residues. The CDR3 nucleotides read TGTGCCAGCAGGAGATATCCCGAGACCTACAATGAGCAGTTCTTC. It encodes CASRRYPETYNEQFF.

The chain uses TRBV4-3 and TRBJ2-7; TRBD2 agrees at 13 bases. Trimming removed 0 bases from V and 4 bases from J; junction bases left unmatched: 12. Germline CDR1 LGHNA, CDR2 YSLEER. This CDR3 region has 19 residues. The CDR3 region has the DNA TGCGCCAGCAGCCAAGATACCGGGGCGACTAGCGGGAGGCCATACGAGCAGTACTTC. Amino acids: CASSQDTGATSGRPYEQYF.

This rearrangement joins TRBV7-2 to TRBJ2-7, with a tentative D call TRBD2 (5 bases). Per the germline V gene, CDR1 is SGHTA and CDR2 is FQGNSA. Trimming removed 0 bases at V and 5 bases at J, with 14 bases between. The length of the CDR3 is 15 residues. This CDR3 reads CASSLAGGSAHEQYF. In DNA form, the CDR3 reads TGTGCCAGCAGCTTAGCAGGTGGGAGCGCCCACGAGCAGTACTTC.

The CDR3 nucleotides read TGTGCCAGCAGCCCCGGACTAGCGGGTGTGCAAGAGACCCAGTACTTC. Translating it yields CASSPGLAGVQETQYF. The V and J genes are TRBV7-9 and TRBJ2-5, with TRBD2 identical over 11 bases. V lost 5 bases, J lost 2 bases, and 7 bases stayed unmatched. From germline, CDR1 is SEHNR and CDR2 FQNEAQ (reference sequence). The CDR3 loop spans 16 amino acids.

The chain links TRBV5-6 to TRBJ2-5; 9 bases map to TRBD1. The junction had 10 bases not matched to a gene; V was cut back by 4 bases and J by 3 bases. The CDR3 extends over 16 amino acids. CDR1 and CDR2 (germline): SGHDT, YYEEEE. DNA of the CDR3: TGTGCCAGCAGCGCCTGGGACAGGGTATTGGAAGAGACCCAGTACTTC. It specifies CASSAWDRVLEETQYF.